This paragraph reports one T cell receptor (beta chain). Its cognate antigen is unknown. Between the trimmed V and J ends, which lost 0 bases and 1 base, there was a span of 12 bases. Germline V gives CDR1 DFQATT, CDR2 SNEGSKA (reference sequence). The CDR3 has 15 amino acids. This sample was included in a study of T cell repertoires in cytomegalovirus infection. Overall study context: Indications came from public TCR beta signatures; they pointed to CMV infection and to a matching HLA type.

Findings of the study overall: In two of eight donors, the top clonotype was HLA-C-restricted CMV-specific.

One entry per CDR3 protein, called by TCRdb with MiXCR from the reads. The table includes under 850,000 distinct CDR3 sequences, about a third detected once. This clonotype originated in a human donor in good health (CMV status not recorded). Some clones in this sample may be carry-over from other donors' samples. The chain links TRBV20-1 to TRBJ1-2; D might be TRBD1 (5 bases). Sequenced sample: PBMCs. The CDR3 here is CSARDQPGSNYGYTF. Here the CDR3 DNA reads TGCAGTGCTAGAGATCAGCCAGGGAGTAACTATGGCTACACCTTC.